These 25 T cell receptor beta chains originate from one sample sequenced in a study of blood T cell repertoires in COVID-19. The method was immunoSEQ multiplex PCR; TCRdb's version includes in-frame clones alone and lacks a portion of them. The data hold roughly 500,000 clones, with 70% to 90% observed a single time. The specimen was peripheral blood. All receptors come from a human donor in a cohort sampled during active COVID-19.

The table lists this clone with a count of one. J is TRBJ1-3 and V is TRBV7-2; tentative D call: TRBD1 (6 bases). This CDR3 is built from 17 residues. From germline, CDR1 is SGHTA and CDR2 FQGNSA. V was cut by 3 bases and J by 0 bases, with 15 bases left in between. The CDR3 reads CASSLDSPKLSGNTIYF. CDR3 sequence (DNA): TGTGCCAGCAGCTTGGACAGCCCAAAACTCTCTGGAAACACCATATATTTT. The whole variable domain, remainder taken from reference TRBV7-2 and TRBJ1-3, is GAGVSQSPSNKVTEKGKDVELRCDPISGHTALYWYRQSLGQGLEFLIYFQGNSAPDKSGLPSDRFSAERTGGSVSTLTIQRTQQEDSAVYLCASSLDSPKLSGNTIYFGEGSWLTVV.

The chain carries TRBV4-2 and TRBJ2-2, with unresolved D. The CDR3 is 14 amino acids. Trimming pared 3 bases from V and 1 base from J, leaving 6 bases between. Germline loops: CDR1 LGHNA, CDR2 YNFKEQ. For the CDR3, the DNA is TGTGCCAGCAGCCAGAGTGTGAACACCGGGGAGCTGTTTTTT. Translated: CASSQSVNTGELFF.

V and J are TRBV7-3 and TRBJ2-7; 8 nucleotides agree with TRBD2. The CDR3 runs to 13 residues. The V gene's germline CDR1 is SGHTA and CDR2 FQGTGA. V trimming: 0 bases; J trimming: 7 bases; junction bases outside the gene matches: 2. The CDR3 nucleotides are TGTGCCAGCAGCTTAACTACTAGCGGTGAGCAGTACTTC. This gives the protein CASSLTTSGEQYF.

CDR3 residues: CAWSTGTSGPNEQFF. Here the CDR3 DNA reads TGTGCCTGGAGTACCGGGACTAGCGGACCCAATGAGCAGTTCTTC. The V gene is TRBV30, the J gene TRBJ2-1; 11 nucleotides line up with TRBD2. V lost 2 bases, J lost 6 bases, and 6 bases stayed unmatched. CDR1 and CDR2 from the germline V gene are GTSNPN and SVGIG (reference sequence). This CDR3 has 15 residues.

The chain links TRBV2 to TRBJ2-5; possibly TRBD2 for D (6 bases). From germline, CDR1 is SNHLY and CDR2 FYNNEI. V lost 6 bases and J 5 bases, leaving 19 bases between the germline ends. The CDR3 loop spans 15 amino acids. CDR3 bases: TGTGCCAGCAGGGACGTATCGGGAGTTTGGGAGACCCAGTACTTC. Translation: CASRDVSGVWETQYF.

V is TRBV5-1 and J is TRBJ1-1; 7 bases line up with TRBD1. The J segment lost 4 bases and the V segment lost 4 bases, leaving 13 bases of the junction unmatched. Germline assignment: CDR1 SGHRS and CDR2 YFSETQ. CDR3 size: 16 residues. CDR3 protein: CASSRGTASRGTEAFF. The CDR3 DNA reads TGCGCCAGCAGCCGCGGGACAGCAAGCAGGGGCACTGAAGCTTTCTTT.

The chain links TRBV5-4 to TRBJ2-7; the match to TRBD2 covers 15 bases. The ends lost 4 bases at V and 2 bases at J; junction bases unmatched: 13. There are 19 residues in the CDR3. The V gene's germline CDR1 is SGHNT and CDR2 YYREEE (reference sequence). The chain's CDR3 is CASSEIRTSGRVIPYEQYF. The DNA for the CDR3 is TGTGCCAGCAGCGAGATAAGGACTAGCGGGAGGGTAATCCCCTACGAGCAGTACTTC.

The V gene is TRBV28, the J gene TRBJ2-2, with a weak D call TRBD2 (5 bases). Germline CDR1 MDHEN, CDR2 SYDVKM. The CDR3 loop spans 16 amino acids. Trimming left V 6 bases short and J 1 base short, with 15 bases between. The CDR3 coding sequence is TGTGCCAGCAGCAGCGTCGGGGAAAGGAACACCGGGGAGCTGTTTTTT. Translation: CASSSVGERNTGELFF.

This chain uses TRBV5-4 with TRBJ2-7; D may be TRBD1 (6 bases). V lost 7 bases to trimming and J lost 2 bases, with 10 bases between them. CDR1 and CDR2 from the germline V gene are SGHNT and YYREEE (reference sequence). This CDR3 is 12 amino acids long. CDR3 DNA: TGTGCCAGCCGACAGGATACCTACGAGCAGTACTTC. As protein: CASRQDTYEQYF.

The gene calls are TRBV28 and TRBJ1-2; D gene uncertain. The V gene's germline CDR1 is MDHEN and CDR2 SYDVKM. Trimming cost V 2 bases and J 0 bases, with 10 bases left between them. The CDR3 runs to 15 residues. CDR3 coding DNA: TGTGCCAGCAGTTTAGGTACTGATTCTAACTATGGCTACACCTTC. Residues: CASSLGTDSNYGYTF.

The chain carries TRBV19 and TRBJ1-3; no definite D call. Trimming removed 7 bases from V and 2 bases from J, with 9 bases in between. CDR1 and CDR2 from the germline V gene are LNHDA and SQIVND (reference sequence). The CDR3 extends over 13 amino acids. The CDR3, as DNA: TGTGCCAGTACGGTTGATCCTGGAAACACCATATATTTT. Translated, it gives CASTVDPGNTIYF. Full variable domain (outside the CDR3, taken from reference TRBV19 and TRBJ1-3): DGGITQSPKYLFRKEGQNVTLSCEQNLNHDAMYWYRQDPGQGLRLIYYSQIVNDFQKGDIAEGYSVSREKKESFPLTVTSAQKNPTAFYLCASTVDPGNTIYFGEGSWLTVV.

The chain uses TRBV7-2 and TRBJ2-7, with unresolved D. CDR3 size: 11 residues. Germline CDR1 SGHTA, CDR2 FQGNSA. With 4 bases removed from V and 5 bases from J, the gap between germline ends came to 6 bases. CDR3 sequence (DNA): TGTGCCAGCAGCTCTCTCGACGAGCAGTACTTC. Its protein product is CASSSLDEQYF.

CDR3 amino acids: CASSRQGINTEAFF. DNA for the CDR3: TGTGCCAGCAGCCGTCAGGGGATTAACACTGAAGCTTTCTTT. The genes are TRBV2 and TRBJ1-1; a weak D match, TRBD1 (6 bases). This CDR3 is 14 amino acids long. The V gene lost 6 bases and the J gene lost 2 bases, with 13 bases spanning the gap. Germline values: CDR1 SNHLY, CDR2 FYNNEI.

This sequence joins TRBV7-2 and TRBJ2-4; the D gene is possibly TRBD2 (6 bases). Trimming took off 4 bases at V and 2 bases at J, with 12 bases between the two ends. The CDR3 totals 15 residues. Germline lookup yields CDR1 SGHTA and CDR2 FQGNSA. In nucleotides, the CDR3 is TGTGCCAGCAGCTCGAGACTAGGAACCAAAAACATTCAGTACTTC. Translating it yields CASSSRLGTKNIQYF.

This chain links TRBV28 with TRBJ1-4; TRBD1 matches 10 bases. J lost 6 bases, V lost 1 base, and 5 bases had no gene match. Germline V gene data show CDR1 as MDHEN and CDR2 as SYDVKM. This CDR3 contains 16 residues. CDR3 amino acids: CASSLSGQGVHEKLFF. The CDR3 region has the DNA TGTGCCAGCAGTTTATCTGGACAGGGGGTCCATGAAAAACTGTTTTTT. Drawing the rest from reference TRBV28 and TRBJ1-4, the complete variable domain is DVKVTQSSRYLVKRTGEKVFLECVQDMDHENMFWYRQDPGLGLRLIYFSYDVKMKEKGDIPEGYSVSREKKERFSLILESASTNQTSMYLCASSLSGQGVHEKLFFGSGTQLSVL.

CDR3 bases: TGCGCCAGCGGATCGACAGCCTCTGGGGCCAACGTCCTGACTTTC. As protein: CASGSTASGANVLTF. V gene TRBV5-1 combines with J gene TRBJ2-6, with a tentative D call TRBD1 (5 bases). The CDR3 is 15 residues long. Germline loops: CDR1 SGHRS, CDR2 YFSETQ. The germline V and J ends were trimmed by 7 bases and 0 bases, with 11 bases remaining between them.

This clone was picked up many times. V is TRBV19 and J is TRBJ2-1; D is possibly TRBD2 (6 bases). The V end lost 6 bases, the J end lost 7 bases, and 19 bases lay between the germline ends. The CDR3 spans 15 residues. Germline CDR1 and CDR2: LNHDA and SQIVND (reference sequence). The CDR3, as DNA: TGTGCCAGTAGCGTCACGCGGGCGGGAACTAATGAGCAGTTCTTC. As protein: CASSVTRAGTNEQFF.

The V gene is TRBV4-1, the J gene TRBJ1-1; no definite D call. This CDR3 spans 15 amino acids. V was pared by 4 bases and J by 0 bases, with 12 bases between. Germline V lookup: CDR1 MGHRA, CDR2 YSYEKL. The CDR3 sequence: CASSLGGILNTEAFF. CDR3 DNA: TGCGCCAGCAGCCTTGGCGGGATCTTGAACACTGAAGCTTTCTTT.

The gene calls are TRBV27 and TRBJ1-2; weak D call: TRBD1 (5 bases). The V and J ends lost 11 bases and 7 bases respectively, with 29 bases between them. Germline V gene lookup returns CDR1 MNHEY and CDR2 SMNVEV (reference sequence). The CDR3 is 16 residues long. CDR3 protein: CALNYPGHSASFGYTF. CDR3 nucleotides: TGTGCCCTCAACTACCCCGGACACAGCGCCTCGTTTGGCTACACCTTC.

This chain connects TRBV19 to TRBJ2-2; 14 nucleotides align to TRBD2. Trimming removed 6 bases from V and 6 bases from J; junction bases left unmatched: 3. Germline V gives CDR1 LNHDA, CDR2 SQIVND (reference sequence). The CDR3 totals 15 residues. CDR3 coding DNA: TGTGCCAGTAGGCCGACTAGCGGGAGGGCCGGGGAGCTGTTTTTT. Amino acids: CASRPTSGRAGELFF.

The J gene is TRBJ1-4, the V gene TRBV19; TRBD1 agrees at 7 bases. Germline V gene lookup returns CDR1 LNHDA and CDR2 SQIVND (reference sequence). The CDR3 spans 13 residues. Germline trimming cut 7 bases from V and 6 bases from J; bases unmatched to any gene: 5. The CDR3 DNA sequence: TGTGCCAGTAATACAGGGGCTTATGAAAAACTGTTTTTT. Encoded protein: CASNTGAYEKLFF.

The chain uses TRBV7-2 and TRBJ1-5; a possible D gene is TRBD1 (6 bases). The length of the CDR3 is 15 residues. CDR1 is SGHTA and CDR2 is FQGNSA in the germline V gene. Trimming left V 2 bases short and J 4 bases short, with 12 bases between. The CDR3 DNA is TGTGCCAGCAGCTTATACGGACAGAATAATCAGCCCCAGCATTTT. Amino acid sequence: CASSLYGQNNQPQHF. Complete variable domain (other parts from reference TRBV7-2 and TRBJ1-5): GAGVSQSPSNKVTEKGKDVELRCDPISGHTALYWYRQSLGQGLEFLIYFQGNSAPDKSGLPSDRFSAERTGGSVSTLTIQRTQQEDSAVYLCASSLYGQNNQPQHFGDGTRLSIL.

The chain links TRBV5-1 to TRBJ2-7; 7 nucleotides align to TRBD1. V shed 4 bases and J 7 bases; nucleotides not matched to a gene: 5. Germline assignment: CDR1 SGHRS and CDR2 YFSETQ. The CDR3 extends over 12 amino acids. The CDR3: CASSIQGWEQYF. CDR3 nucleotides: TGCGCCAGCAGCATACAGGGGTGGGAGCAGTACTTC. Full variable domain (rest looked up from reference TRBV5-1 and TRBJ2-7): KAGVTQTPRYLIKTRGQQVTLSCSPISGHRSVSWYQQTPGQGLQFLFEYFSETQRNKGNFPGRFSGRQFSNSRSEMNVSTLELGDSALYLCASSIQGWEQYFGPGTRLTVT.

The chain links TRBV28 to TRBJ1-1, with D hard to call. Trimming cost V 5 bases and J 4 bases, with 11 bases left between them. The CDR3 is made up of 13 amino acids. Looked up from germline, CDR1 is MDHEN and CDR2 is SYDVKM. CDR3 in amino acids: CASSRPGRTEAFF. The CDR3, as DNA: TGTGCCAGCAGTCGACCTGGGCGCACTGAAGCTTTCTTT.

This chain links TRBV6-5 with TRBJ2-1, with TRBD2 matching over 7 bases. V shed 0 bases and J 6 bases; nucleotides not matched to a gene: 8. From germline, CDR1 is MNHEY and CDR2 SVGAGI. This CDR3 region has 16 residues. CDR3 loop: CASSYSWGLKPNEQFF. CDR3 bases: TGTGCCAGCAGTTACTCGTGGGGACTAAAACCCAATGAGCAGTTCTTC.